Each of the 7 T cell receptor beta chains below was sequenced from the same sample in a study of blood T cell repertoires in COVID-19. Method: immunoSEQ multiplex PCR; TCRdb's copy keeps in-frame clones and lacks some. The table lists about 150,000 clones, 75% to 90% of them singletons. The sequencing sample was made of peripheral blood. The receptors derive from a man aged 55 to 70 with acute or convalescent COVID-19.

V gene TRBV27 combines with J gene TRBJ2-3; the D gene is possibly TRBD2 (6 bases). This CDR3 spans 13 amino acids. Germline values: CDR1 MNHEY, CDR2 SMNVEV (reference sequence). V was pared by 4 bases and J by 8 bases, with 13 bases between. CDR3 loop: CASSWGVSGTQYF. The CDR3 DNA sequence: TGTGCCAGCAGTTGGGGGGTCTCGGGTACGCAGTATTTT.

The chain has TRBV29-1 and TRBJ2-1; tentative D call: TRBD1 (6 bases). Germline-derived CDR1 and CDR2 are SQVTM and ANQGSEA. V lost 7 bases to trimming and J lost 4 bases, with 11 bases between them. The length of the CDR3 is 12 residues. The CDR3 loop is CSAGQNYNEQFF. The CDR3 coding sequence is TGCAGCGCCGGACAGAATTACAATGAGCAGTTCTTC.

The chain recombines TRBV6-6 with TRBJ2-4; D might be TRBD1 (5 bases). CDR1 MNHNY and CDR2 SVGAGI come from the germline V gene (reference sequence). Trimming removed 5 bases at V and 1 base at J, with 12 bases between. The CDR3 totals 15 residues. CDR3 bases: TGTGCCAGCAGTACTGGGGCGTCCGCCAAAAACATTCAGTACTTC. Its protein is CASSTGASAKNIQYF.

This chain joins TRBV3-1 (or the pseudogene TRBV3-2) and TRBJ1-2; D perhaps matches TRBD1 (6 bases). CDR3 length: 12 residues. Germline values: CDR1 LGHDT, CDR2 YNNKEL (reference sequence). Trimming pared 3 bases from V and 8 bases from J, leaving 10 bases between. CDR3 in DNA: TGTGCCAGCAGCCAGGGGGCTGGGGGCTACACCTTC. This encodes CASSQGAGGYTF.

In its sample, this clone was seen once. The rearrangement joins TRBV19 to TRBJ1-6; 9 nucleotides agree with TRBD1. V lost 6 bases and J lost 6; bases outside the gene matches: 6. CDR1 is LNHDA and CDR2 is SQIVND in the germline V gene (reference sequence). This CDR3 contains 15 residues. This CDR3 is CASSTGGSSNSPLHF. CDR3 DNA: TGTGCCAGTAGCACAGGGGGCAGCTCTAATTCACCCCTCCACTTT.

This chain connects TRBV2 to TRBJ1-4; 8 nucleotides align to TRBD1. V shed 2 bases, J shed 10 bases, and the junction held 6 bases outside the gene matches. CDR3 length: 14 amino acids. Germline V gene lookup returns CDR1 SNHLY and CDR2 FYNNEI. In DNA form, the CDR3 reads TGTGCCAGCAGTGAAACTAGACAGGGGACAAAACTGTTTTTT. Translated, it gives CASSETRQGTKLFF. Variable domain in full (rest from reference TRBV2 and TRBJ1-4): EPEVTQTPSHQVTQMGQEVILRCVPISNHLYFYWYRQILGQKVEFLVSFYNNEISEKSEIFDDQFSVERPDGSNFTLKIRSTKLEDSAMYFCASSETRQGTKLFFGSGTQLSVL.

The chain links TRBV6-5 to TRBJ2-5; 7 positions agree with TRBD2. CDR1 and CDR2 from the germline V gene are MNHEY and SVGAGI. J lost 0 bases, V lost 5 bases, and 3 bases had no gene match. The CDR3 extends over 14 amino acids. CDR3 DNA sequence: TGTGCCAGCAGTAGCGGGGCGTACCAAGAGACCCAGTACTTC. This translates into CASSSGAYQETQYF.